This T cell receptor beta chain was sequenced for a study of graft-versus-host responses after intestinal transplantation (dated by TCRdb to the early 2020s). In terms of the full investigation: Multivisceral, liver-intestinal, or isolated intestinal transplants were received by the recipients. Every recipient was given anti-thymocyte globulin induction, followed by 3 to 4 years of maintenance tacrolimus and steroids. Bulk TCR-beta CDR3 sequencing was used to track graft-versus-host and host-versus-graft alloreactive T cell clones in the graft, circulation and bone marrow after intestinal transplantation. Alloreactive clones were identified by sequencing pre-transplant mixed lymphocyte reaction products and comparing them with unstimulated pre-transplant donor and recipient T cells. The cohort enrolled approximately 24 intestinal transplant recipients, one of whom was a retransplant, and 3 patients without pretransplant specimens were excluded. Donor T cell macrochimerism was defined as a peak of at least 4% donor T cells among recipient peripheral blood mononuclear cells. Rather than being sequenced by the commercial service, samples from a few later patients were sequenced in-house on an Illumina MiSeq and processed with MiXCR.

Library generation was performed with the immunoSEQ multiplex PCR assay. For most patients, genomic DNA was isolated with the Qiagen DNeasy Blood and Tissue Kit and shipped frozen to Adaptive Biotechnologies for TCR sequencing. Adaptive Biotechnologies carried out high-throughput TCR-beta CDR3 sequencing of genomic DNA for most patients. Per the source publication's procedure: Adaptive's ImmunoSEQ software was the source of the TCR sequencing data for around 20 patients, while a few other patients were processed with MiXCR and VDJtools. To correct CD4 versus CD8 sorting errors, sequences present in both subsets at a frequency ratio below 5:1 were removed. CDR3 nucleotide sequences shared between donor and recipient were removed because their origin could not be assigned. To count as alloreactive, a clone needed at least 2-fold expansion over unstimulated cells and a minimum CFSE-low frequency of 0.002% (template counts) or 0.001% (read counts). A clone was considered mappable if detected in the sequenced pre-transplant spleen, lymph node, or MLR CFSE-low populations of the donor or recipient. Cumulative frequency of alloreactive clones was calculated as a percentage of all sequences weighted by copy number. The table comes from immuneACCESS by way of TCRdb, which keeps in-frame sequences with V and J called. Part of the clones is missing from these tables; in studies checked, under half for an unresolved V gene and the rest for unknown reasons. The V and J calls and clone size are taken from that table; D and trimming were inferred from the DNA. The sample contains 100,000 to 120,000 clones, over 85% of them found a single time. The ten largest clones add up to roughly 0.5% of the sample.

Broad study findings and their caveats: The conclusions were limited by the relatively low number and heterogeneity of the intestinal transplant patients. Early after transplant, declines in HvG clones were associated with peak levels of circulating GvH clones. GvH clones were detected in recipient bone marrow, and some appeared earlier in ileal mucosa or blood, consistent with an intestinal mucosal origin. Patients with donor T cell macrochimerism had high GvH to HvG T cell clonal ratios in their allografts.

Sample time point, as interpreted from the label and publication: cells obtained before transplantation from donor or recipient. CD3+CD4+ and CD3+CD8+ populations were FACS-sorted from unstimulated pre-transplant donor and recipient cells taken from spleen or lymph nodes. This clone came up once. The antigen this receptor binds is unknown. Within one base of it there is no much larger clone, and no base qualities were kept. The sequence was collected from a human donor who received an intestinal transplant. The sample consisted of unstimulated CD8+ T cells sorted from spleen or lymph node cells, taken before intestinal transplant.

The nucleotide sequence reads TGTGCCTGGAGTGTAGGGGGGAACACTGAAGCTTTCTTT. Translated, it gives CAWSVGGNTEAFF. This sequence uses TRBV30 and TRBJ1-1; the D segment could be TRBD1, given 6 matching bases. CDR1 and CDR2 (GTSNPN, SVGIG) derive from the germline V gene (reference sequence). Trimming at the junction amounts to 0 bases on V and 1 base on J, and the germline ends lie 6 bases apart. The CDR3 measures 13 amino acids from cysteine to phenylalanine. The read is trimmed to its CDR3 DNA, 39 bases read in frame from base 1.